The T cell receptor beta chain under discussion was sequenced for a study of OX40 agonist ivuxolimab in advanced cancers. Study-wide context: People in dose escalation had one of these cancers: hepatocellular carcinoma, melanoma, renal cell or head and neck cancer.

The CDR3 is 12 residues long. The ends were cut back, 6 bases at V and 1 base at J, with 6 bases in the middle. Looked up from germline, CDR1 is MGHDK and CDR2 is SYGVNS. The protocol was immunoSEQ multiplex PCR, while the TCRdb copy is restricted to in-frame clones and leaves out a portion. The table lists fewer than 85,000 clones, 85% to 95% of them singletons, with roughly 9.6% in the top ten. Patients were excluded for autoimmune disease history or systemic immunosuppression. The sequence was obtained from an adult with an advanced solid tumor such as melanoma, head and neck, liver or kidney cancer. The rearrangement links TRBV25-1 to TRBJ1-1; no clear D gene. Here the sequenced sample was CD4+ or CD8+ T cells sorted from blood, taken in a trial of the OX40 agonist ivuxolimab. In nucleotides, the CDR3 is TGTGCCAGCAGGGCAGCGAACACTGAAGCTTTCTTT. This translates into CASRAANTEAFF. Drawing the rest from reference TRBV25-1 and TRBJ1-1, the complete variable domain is EADIYQTPRYLVIGTGKKITLECSQTMGHDKMYWYQQDPGMELHLIHYSYGVNSTEKGDLSSESTVSRIRTEHFPLTLESARPSHTSQYLCASRAANTEAFFGQGTRLTVV.